This T cell receptor beta chain came from a study of T cell responses to AZD1222 COVID-19 vaccine. Notes on the study in general: Reportedly, close to half of spike-specific TCRs are directed against unmutated variant regions. Among those given AZD1222, only six were seropositive at baseline.

The CDR3 totals 14 residues. Germline-derived CDR1 and CDR2 are SNHLY and FYNNEI. The V and J ends lost 6 bases and 7 bases, in that order; junction bases with no gene match: 6. The data were produced by immunoSEQ multiplex PCR, yet TCRdb's version contains in-frame clones alone and is incomplete. Of roughly 93,000 clones in the sample, just under 90% were seen once. Worth noting for this clone: What it binds is not known.

The sample in question was peripheral blood, obtained on day 0 of MenACWY control vaccination. The TCR was taken from an adult in good health. The chain uses TRBV2 and TRBJ1-6, with 7 bases fitting TRBD1. The CDR3 nucleotides are TGTGCCAGCAGGAACAGGGGCGCGAATTCACCCCTCCACTTT. Translation gives CASRNRGANSPLHF.